Reported below is one T cell receptor (beta chain). This receptor's antigen is unknown. Per-base qualities were not stored, and no clone one base away is much larger. This specimen comes from a study of cytomegalovirus exposure and HLA in healthy donors (dated by TCRdb to 2016 to 2017). Broadly, across the study: In an earlier analysis of 550 to 750 of the donors, approximately 300 Gb of sequence data and about 110 million unique TCR beta sequences from roughly 200 million T cells were reported. Roughly 5 DR-DQ haplotypes were handled as single units for association and clustering because linkage in the cohort was strong. Of the roughly 410 genotyped donors, 75% to 85% were placed in the genetic ancestry cluster associated with self-reported Caucasian donors. To predict cytomegalovirus infection status, the study brought together high-throughput TCR immunosequencing, statistical association of individual TCRs with disease status, and machine learning. The study aimed to test whether cataloging public T cell receptors could reveal signatures of past pathogen exposure. Among around 400 genotyped donors of the cohort, an average of around 220,000 unique TCR beta nucleotide sequences was sequenced per donor, of which 15% to 20% were non-productive. Both class I and class II loci were covered by HLA typing, at four-digit resolution. An earlier analysis of about 620 of the donors applied high-throughput TCR beta sequencing to assess whether each TCR beta V gene segment acted as functional or pseudogenic. A later analysis re-examined previously published TCR beta repertoires from just over 650 donors and added high-resolution HLA genotyping to investigate patterns of TCR occurrence. Every repertoire in the discovery cohort had been generated on one and the same sequencing platform. The study used immunosequencing to profile the T cell repertoires of under 700 subjects and linked those repertoires to cytomegalovirus serostatus. The number of typed donors differed by locus: about 620-640 for A, B, C, DRB1 and DQB1; 500 to 550 for DQA1; some 610 for DPA1; and 400 to 480 for DPB1. Besides the first cohort of 666 subjects, a separate validation cohort made up of over a hundred different subjects was used. Alongside the repertoire data, information on donor age, sex, ethnicity and CMV serostatus was compiled. A later genetic analysis took genome-wide SNP genotypes for about 55% of the 666 donors and used that subset as a discovery cohort. Approximately 300 gigabases of sequencing data and 91 million or so unique TCR sequences made up an early release that covered over 550 HLA-typed donors. Rather than using new phenotypic data, the later analysis identified candidate immune exposures from TCR beta sequences and from how often those sequences occurred across donors.

What the research found in general, with its limitations: Correlated functional status among segregating V segments might reflect linkage disequilibrium, but an unknown experimental factor could not be ruled out. In both the original and validation cohorts, the classifier was reported to diagnose cytomegalovirus status with high specificity and sensitivity. The authors suggested that the approach could potentially be generalized to other disease states and immunological phenotypes. Because some donors lacked HLA typing at each locus, the association tests relied only on the typed subset. The presence/absence analyses assumed that sequencing depth was roughly uniform across donors, and that assumption may not be true. Broadly in line with IMGT annotations, most TCR beta V segments showed up in productive rearrangements about 90% or about 30% of the time in an earlier analysis of around 600 of the donors. Assigning TCR associations to individual alleles was difficult when HLA alleles, especially DR and DQ, strongly co-occurred. In a later genetic analysis, fewer N-insertions in productive TCRs were reported among donors in an Asian-associated ancestry cluster than the 666-donor mean. A total of 150 to 200 TCR beta chains were listed by the study as associated with cytomegalovirus. A few of the identified cytomegalovirus-associated TCR beta chains were confirmed in vitro to be specific for cytomegalovirus antigens. At a false discovery rate of 0.05, a later analysis linked under 20,000 TCR beta sequences to specific HLA alleles. A further reported finding was that TCR beta sequences accurately predicted the HLA-A and HLA-B alleles for most subjects in the first cohort. In a later analysis, HLA-associated TCR beta chains were found to be more clonally expanded and to have lower generation probabilities than equally common non-associated chains. Some IMGT-functional V segments, including TRBV6-2 and TRBV6-3, could not be distinguished by the 87-base-pair reads and were therefore excluded. While some public TCRs were present in many individuals, most TCR sequences turned up only very rarely across donors. In a later analysis, several top co-occurrence clusters were reported to appear linked to parvovirus B19, influenza, CMV and Epstein-Barr virus. A group of highly shared sequence variants was considered likely to be a technical artifact of the sequencing pipeline. This cohort had only TCR beta chains sequenced, and the lack of alpha or paired-chain data limited which features could be detected. CMV serostatus was the only immune exposure information available for the cohort. According to a later analysis, TCR association rates differed among HLA loci, with DRB1 alleles showing the most associated TCRs and HLA-C alleles showing the fewest. A later analysis found that most CMV-associated TCR beta chains appeared HLA-restricted, with HLA associations seemingly driven largely by CMV exposure. In a later genetic analysis, a missense DCLRE1C variant was associated with V-gene and J-gene trimming of TCR beta chains, and the association was replicated in an independent cohort. Because counts were too low, some 17 rarely observed V segments, including chromosome 9 orphons, were excluded from the earlier analysis of several hundred of the donors.

The cohort was made up of 666 healthy bone marrow donors. At the time of sampling, every cohort member was nominally healthy, though immune exposures that went unrecorded were likely present. The donor was CMV seropositive and belonged to the group of around 300 seropositive cohort members. Each donor provided a peripheral blood sample, and peripheral blood mononuclear cells were used for TCR beta sequencing. Genomic DNA was extracted from the blood cell samples with the Qiagen DNeasy Blood Extraction Kit. There are 17 amino acids in the CDR3, from cysteine to phenylalanine inclusive. Just CDR3 DNA is preserved here, 51 bases in frame from base 1. CDR1 MGHRA and CDR2 YSYEKL are derived from the germline V gene. Cut back by 0 bases and 4 bases, the V and J ends lie 16 bases apart. The library was built by means of the immunoSEQ multiplex PCR assay. The multiplex PCR relied on a mix of 60 forward primers for TCR Vbeta segments and 13 reverse primers for TCR Jbeta segments. The CDR3 region of rearranged TCR beta genes was amplified from genomic DNA with a multiplex PCR assay. The Illumina HiSeq System was used to sequence the amplified TCR beta libraries as 87-base-pair reads. Under the source paper's analysis protocol: A later analysis counted tens of millions of unique TCR beta chains across the 666 repertoires, and 9 million to 14 million of these chains were shared by at least two donors. Raw reads were error-corrected and collapsed into unique sequences with a nearest-neighbor algorithm that merged closely related sequences to remove PCR and sequencing errors. CDR3 sequences were aligned to IMGT reference sequences to assign V, D and J gene segments. For a sequence to be retained, at least a six-nucleotide match to both a V gene segment and a J gene segment was required. A rearrangement counted as productive if the CDR3 had no stop codons and remained in frame with V and J, and every other rearrangement counted as non-productive. Following IMGT convention, CDR3 was defined as the stretch from the second conserved V-encoded cysteine up to the conserved J-encoded phenylalanine. Sequences without an unambiguous match to a single V gene segment were excluded from the earlier analysis of several hundred of the donors. In an earlier analysis of approximately 590 of the donors, a V segment was called functional when productive rearrangements were above 56.7%, and segregating when the standard deviation between donors exceeded 5%. A statistical classification framework was developed to diagnose cytomegalovirus status using the catalog of TCR beta chain sequences. In a later analysis, V and J genes were assigned by comparing TCR nucleotide sequences against IMGT/GENE-DB human TR gene sequences. The TCRdist pipeline was used in a later analysis to assign CDR3 sequences and most-parsimonious VDJ recombination scenarios. In a later analysis, each TCR beta chain was defined by its CDR3 amino acid sequence together with its V-gene family, and reads lacking a unique V-gene family were excluded. In a later analysis, 450 to 600 highly shared, low-generation-probability nucleotide sequences were removed to address suspected cross-contamination and a sequencing artifact. A later analysis calculated a clonal expansion index for each public chain from normalized within-repertoire ranks of inferred template counts. Generation probabilities in a later analysis came from a VDJ recombination model fitted to out-of-frame rearrangements, and those results were checked against IGoR. In a later analysis, TCR-TCR, TCR-HLA and TCR-CMV co-occurrence was scored with hypergeometric tests, and a repertoire-size bias correction was applied to TCR pairs. A later analysis estimated false discovery rates by permuting HLA or CMV assignments 20 times. A later analysis grouped co-occurring TCRs with DBSCAN, adding TCRdist sequence similarity when clustering within HLA-allele-positive subsets. Repertoires with fewer than 30,000 or more than 120,000 public chains were left out of co-occurrence clustering, as were five repertoires with anomalous nucleotide sharing. Entries here come from immuneACCESS through TCRdb and include only in-frame sequences with V and J called. Some clones fail to appear in such tables; in the studies checked, an unresolved V gene covers under half of the shortfall, and the cause of the remainder is unknown. V and J calls and clone size are copied from that table; D and trimming were computed from the DNA. The sample has 95,000 to 150,000 clones on record, 65% to 85% of them singletons. The ten largest clonotypes hold roughly 3% of the sample.

The sample comprised PBMCs. The sequence was collected from a woman aged 40 to 55 in good health and CMV-seropositive. The rearranged segments are TRBV4-1 and TRBJ2-1, with TRBD1 tentatively as D gene (6 bases match). The CDR3 corresponds to CASSQEMGASPYNEQFF. The nucleotide sequence reads as follows: TGCGCCAGCAGCCAAGAGATGGGGGCTTCCCCTTACAATGAGCAGTTCTTC.